What follows is one TCR beta chain and its context. TCRdb's table, derived via immunoSEQ multiplex PCR, lists solely in-frame clones and lacks some. Of some 640,000 clones listed, more than 70% are singletons. These data come from a study of shared T cell receptors in the human thymus. These data also featured in a second study, about human thymus T cells. Turning to that study: Donors consisted of healthy Finnish infants (having corrective surgery for congenital heart defects). Thymic tissue was derived from resections collected during corrective heart surgery. A high degree of thymic repertoire overlap among unrelated individuals was reported in related research.

Sequenced input: thymocytes. The origin of this receptor is a boy younger than two with a congenital heart defect.

The CDR3: CASSQKTNGVLGYTF. As DNA, the CDR3 is TGCGCCAGCAGCCAAAAAACCAACGGAGTGTTGGGCTACACCTTC. V usage is TRBV4-3 and J usage is TRBJ1-2; D uncertain. Deletions cut 2 bases from V and 8 bases from J, with 18 bases between. Germline V gene sequence: CDR1 LGHNA, CDR2 YSLEER. The length of the CDR3 is 15 residues.